This T cell receptor (beta chain) derives from a study of shared clonotypes between healthy human individuals. On the study more broadly: There were three CD4 naive, three CD4 memory, two CD8 naive and one CD8 memory plates per donor. Study-level points and caveats: What naive subsets generally showed was a larger estimated richness than memory subsets showed. Sequencing depth was expected to influence donor clonotype sharing.

A remark on this clone: Its specificity is unknown.

V dropped 5 bases and J dropped 2; count of bases not matched to a gene: 3. This CDR3 has 15 residues. CDR1 SGHTA and CDR2 FQGTGA come from the germline V gene. CD8 cells classed as naive were CD45RO-negative and positively selected for CCR7, excluding terminally differentiated effector memory CD45RA+ cells. Produced via immunoSEQ multiplex PCR; TCRdb's table is partial and in-frame only. Among some 1,900,000 clones listed, around 96% were seen once. The receptor was isolated from a man younger than 35 in good health. Sequencing was carried out using naive CD8+ T cells sorted from blood. V is TRBV7-3 and J is TRBJ2-1, with 10 bases fitting TRBD2. In DNA, the CDR3 is TGTGCCAGCAGCCCAAGCGGGGGGGCCTACAATGAGCAGTTCTTC. Amino acid sequence: CASSPSGGAYNEQFF.